This T cell receptor beta chain was recovered during a study of T-cell reconstitution after alpha-beta-depleted transplantation in children. Findings and limits, study-wide: Expanded clones from the graft, numbering several hundred, reportedly supplied alpha-beta T cells about two months after transplant.

The CDR3 extends over 13 amino acids. The ends lost 7 bases at V and 4 bases at J; junction bases unmatched: 5. As concerns this clonotype: The antigen is unknown.

Preparing the TCRbeta library involved the use of unique molecular identifiers. TCRdb ran MiXCR on the PCR reads and lists one entry per CDR3 protein. Here the sample spans about 980,000 distinct CDR3 sequences, less than 30% being singletons. This receptor was obtained from a boy under two years old who had a stem cell transplant for SCID, so the T cells may come from the graft donor. The sample was PBMCs, mostly from graft donor cells, taken 360 days after TCRalphabeta/CD19-depleted stem cell transplant. This chain connects TRBV12-3 or TRBV12-4 to TRBJ1-2; 8 positions match TRBD1. Here the CDR3 reads CASTPGQVYGYTF. The CDR3 region has the DNA TGTGCCAGCACCCCGGGACAGGTCTATGGCTACACCTTC.